This TCR beta chain was captured in a study of shared clonotypes between healthy human individuals. Germline-derived CDR1 and CDR2 are MNHEY and SMNVEV (reference sequence). The CDR3 consists of 15 residues. The V end was cut by 3 bases, the J end by 4 bases, with 16 bases between. Regarding this clone: Its antigen is undetermined.

TCRdb keeps only in-frame clones here, not all; method: immunoSEQ multiplex PCR. The table includes around 1.9 million clones, approximately 94% detected once. Overall study results and limits: Estimated richness was generally greater in naive than memory subsets. Unshared clonotypes carried lower generation probabilities than those common to all four donors. Among a few donors, roughly 5% of naive CD4 clonotypes were found in common.

Naive CD8 cells were CD45RO-negative, positively selected for CCR7, excluding terminally differentiated effector memory CD45RA+ cells. The sequenced sample was naive CD8+ T cells from PBMCs. This receptor was obtained from a man younger than 35 in good health. Some clones in this sample may be carry-over from other donors' samples. The chain couples TRBV27 to TRBJ2-7; TRBD1 is a possible D gene (5 bases). The CDR3 region has the DNA TGTGCCAGCAGTTTGGTTGGAAGGGGTACTTACGAGCAGTACTTC. Protein: CASSLVGRGTYEQYF.